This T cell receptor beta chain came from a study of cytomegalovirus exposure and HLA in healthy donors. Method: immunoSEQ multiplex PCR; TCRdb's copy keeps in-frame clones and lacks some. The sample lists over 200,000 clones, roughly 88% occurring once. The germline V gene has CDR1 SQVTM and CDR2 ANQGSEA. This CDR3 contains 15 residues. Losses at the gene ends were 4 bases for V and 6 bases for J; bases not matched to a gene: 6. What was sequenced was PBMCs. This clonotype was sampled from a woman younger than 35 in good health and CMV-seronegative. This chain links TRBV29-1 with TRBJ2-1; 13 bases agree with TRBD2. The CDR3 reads CSVGTSGSLVNEQFF. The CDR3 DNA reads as TGCAGCGTTGGGACTAGCGGGAGCCTTGTCAATGAGCAGTTCTTC.